This T cell receptor beta chain was documented in a study of T cell responses to AZD1222 COVID-19 vaccine. Of note for this clone: Its antigen is as yet unknown.

Study observations and caveats: CD4 TCRs covered the whole spike, strongest at regions 160-218 and 743-854. There were repertoire samples only from the period after the peak T cell response. Among AZD1222 vaccinees, only five to seven were seropositive at baseline. Once two AZD1222 doses were given, Spike-specific TCR breadth and depth went up.

The CDR3 totals 14 residues. Looked up from germline, CDR1 is LGHDT and CDR2 is YNNKEL (reference sequence). The junction had 5 bases not matched to a gene; V was cut back by 4 bases and J by 4 bases. The table came from immunoSEQ multiplex PCR; TCRdb's copy has only in-frame clones and leaves some out. The repertoire holds 95,000 to 110,000 clones, with 86% as singletons. The V call is TRBV3-1 (or the pseudogene TRBV3-2), the J call TRBJ2-3, with 7 bases lining up with TRBD1. The sequence came from an adult who received the MenACWY meningococcal vaccine as a control. The specimen comprised peripheral blood, sampled 28 days after the second dose of the MenACWY control vaccine. DNA of the CDR3: TGTGCCAGCAGCCGAGGGGGCAAGGCAGATACGCAGTATTTT. This encodes CASSRGGKADTQYF.